This T cell receptor beta chain was captured in a study of blood T cell repertoires in COVID-19 (dated by TCRdb to about 2020). About the full investigation: Collaborator samples came from the United States, Italy and Spain and covered acute and convalescent phases of COVID-19. The repertoires were released in a freely available public database intended as a resource for research on the immune response to SARS-CoV-2. Sample metadata almost always included a de-identified subject ID, COVID-19 status, age in years and sex. Deeply sampled blood TCRbeta repertoires from subjects exposed to, actively infected with, or recovered from COVID-19 were included in the dataset. The prospective study material was composed of cDNA or gDNA derived from T cells, B-cell-depleted T cells, or PBMCs. Samples came from the ongoing ImmuneRACE study (first 160 participants) plus 1,254 subjects from 6 global collaborators. Where HLA class I and class II types were available, the types were taken from metadata supplied by the sample provider, not from assay-based typing.

CDR1 SGHTA and CDR2 FQGNSA were looked up in the germline V gene. From the cysteine up to the phenylalanine, the CDR3 has a length of 14 residues. Only CDR3 DNA is held: 42 bases, read in frame from base 1. V drops 5 bases and J drops 2 bases, leaving 10 bases in between. About this clone itself: No cognate antigen has been identified for it. Base qualities were left out, and no much larger clone turns up one base away.

Summary of the overall study and its limitations: Clinical and demographic metadata were provided uncurated, with the amount varying by source and participant.

The immunoSEQ Assay, a bias-controlled multiplex PCR, was used to amplify TCRbeta CDR3 regions from genomic DNA. As for how the authors treated the data: The number of nucleated cells in each sample was estimated from the amplification of reference gene primers within the assay. Sequence reads were collapsed and filtered to measure the absolute abundance of every unique TCRbeta CDR3 rearrangement. For each sample, productive Simpson clonality was calculated by taking the square root of Simpson's diversity index across productive rearrangements. TCRdb holds this immuneACCESS table with in-frame rearrangements only. Some clones are missing; in checked studies, unresolved V genes explain under half, and the rest has no known cause. The D gene and trimming were derived from the DNA, and the V and J assignments and clone size from that table. Recorded for this sample are about 260,000 clones; 85% to 90% of them occurred a single time. The ten largest clonotypes hold approximately 1.5% of the sample.

A second Seattle source provided samples from volunteer blood donors who had recovered from COVID-19. Whole blood was collected in K2EDTA tubes by collaborating institutions according to the institutions' own protocols. For TCRbeta analysis, collaborators shipped samples as frozen whole blood, isolated PBMCs, or DNA extracted from either of those sample types. This receptor was obtained from a woman aged 40 to 50 who had recovered from COVID-19. Material: peripheral blood. The chain couples TRBV7-2 to TRBJ1-5, with the D gene uncertain. The CDR3 protein: CASSPRGGNQPQHF. The nucleotide sequence is TGTGCCAGCAGCCCAAGAGGTGGCAATCAGCCCCAGCATTTT.